The text below deals with one T cell receptor (beta chain). Its cognate antigen is unknown. Primers included in the PCR were 60 Vbeta and 13 Jbeta primers. TCRdb keeps only in-frame clones here, not all; method: immunoSEQ multiplex PCR. The sample consists of 180,000 or so clones, around 80% of them appearing once. These data originate in a study of cytomegalovirus exposure and HLA in healthy donors. Study findings and constraints: Researchers had no immune exposure information except CMV serostatus available. Listed as cytomegalovirus-associated were 150 or so TCR beta chains. Later analysis revealed greater clonal expansion in HLA-associated TCR beta chains than in equally common others. According to reports, the classifier identified cytomegalovirus status with high specificity and sensitivity.

In germline, CDR1 is GTSNPN, CDR2 SVGIG (reference sequence). This CDR3 region has 12 residues. The ends lost 0 bases at V and 8 bases at J; junction bases unmatched: 2. The TCR sequence derives from a girl between 10 and 17 years old in good health and CMV-seropositive. The chain joins TRBV30 to TRBJ2-5; 8 bases map to TRBD2. The sequencing input was PBMCs. CDR3 DNA sequence: TGTGCCTGGAGTGTAGCGGGAGTAACCCAGTACTTC. Translation: CAWSVAGVTQYF.